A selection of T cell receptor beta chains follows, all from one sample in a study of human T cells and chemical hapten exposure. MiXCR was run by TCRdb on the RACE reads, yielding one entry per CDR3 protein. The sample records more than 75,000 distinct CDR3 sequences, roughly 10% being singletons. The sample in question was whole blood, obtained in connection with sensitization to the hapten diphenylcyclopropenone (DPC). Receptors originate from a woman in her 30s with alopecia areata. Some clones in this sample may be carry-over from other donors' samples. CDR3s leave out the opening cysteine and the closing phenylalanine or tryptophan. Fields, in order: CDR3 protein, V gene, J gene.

ASSLPGTGQETQY	TRBV7-6	TRBJ2-5
ASSYSAVAPQH	TRBV6-2/TRBV6-3	TRBJ1-5
ASSSGINEQY	TRBV5-6	TRBJ2-7
ASRPGTVDFYEQY	TRBV21-1	TRBJ2-7
ASSPRFDHIQY	TRBV12-3/TRBV12-4	TRBJ2-4
ASSWGLAGNTGELF	TRBV5-1	TRBJ2-2
ASSFGGEQF	TRBV2	TRBJ2-1
ASSDWTSGRNEQF	TRBV2	TRBJ2-1
ASSESGSLSYEQY	TRBV25-1	TRBJ2-7
ASSIQGGTDTQY	TRBV6-5	TRBJ2-3